This passage covers 25 T cell receptor beta chains from one sample sequenced in a study of T cell repertoires in cytomegalovirus infection. For these TCRs, the target antigens are not known. TCRdb recomputed calls from the reads with MiXCR, one row per CDR3 protein. Here the sample spans 650,000 to 900,000 distinct CDR3 sequences, about 27% being singletons. Sequenced material: cultured CD8+ T cells from PBMCs, taken from culture after CMV antigen stimulation. The receptors were gathered from a human donor in good health (CMV status not recorded). Some clones in this sample may be carry-over from other donors' samples.

There are a few counts of this clonotype. J is TRBJ1-4 and V is TRBV6-6, with a tentative D call TRBD1 (5 bases). The CDR3 runs 15 residues. Germline values: CDR1 MNHNY, CDR2 SVGAGI (reference sequence). Trimming shortened V by 0 bases and J by 2 bases, and 7 bases separated the two germline ends. CDR3 coding DNA: TGTGCCAGCAGTTACTCGCCAGGGACTAATGAAAAACTGTTTTTT. This codes for CASSYSPGTNEKLFF.

This clonotype was counted many times. This sequence joins TRBV7-6 and TRBJ2-1, with TRBD2 as a possible D gene (6 bases). The germline V gene encodes CDR1 SGHVS and CDR2 FNYEAQ. The CDR3 length is 13 residues. The V and J ends lost 4 bases and 4 bases respectively, with 8 bases between them. The CDR3 sequence is CASSSGDYNEQFF. CDR3 bases: TGTGCCAGCAGCTCGGGGGATTACAATGAGCAGTTCTTC.

The chain couples TRBV4-3 to TRBJ2-3, with TRBD2 matching over 10 bases. Germline V gene sequence: CDR1 LGHNA, CDR2 YSLEER. The CDR3 consists of 16 residues. The J segment lost 8 bases and the V segment lost 0 bases, leaving 8 bases of the junction unmatched. This chain's CDR3 is CASSQDRASGGSTQYF. The DNA of the CDR3 is TGCGCCAGCAGCCAAGATAGGGCTAGCGGGGGTTCTACGCAGTATTTT.

This CDR3 reads CSAGGEGVGTEAFF. As DNA, the CDR3 is TGCAGTGCTGGAGGGGAGGGGGTGGGCACTGAAGCTTTCTTT. This chain connects TRBV20-1 to TRBJ1-1; D is possibly TRBD1 (6 bases). CDR3 length: 14 amino acids. Germline CDR1 is DFQATT and CDR2 is SNEGSKA (reference sequence). The ends were cut back, 5 bases at V and 4 bases at J, with 17 bases in the middle.

J is TRBJ1-2 and V is TRBV27, with D tentatively TRBD1 (6 bases). Germline CDR1 MNHEY, CDR2 SMNVEV (reference sequence). The germline V and J ends were trimmed by 6 bases and 2 bases, with 13 bases remaining between them. The CDR3 sequence is 14 residues long. CDR3 coding DNA: TGTGCCAGCAGCATGGGGGCTGGAAACTATGGCTACACCTTC. Translated, it gives CASSMGAGNYGYTF.

This sequence joins TRBV19 and TRBJ1-2; D gene unclear. CDR1 is LNHDA, CDR2 SQIVND, per germline (reference sequence). The V end lost 6 bases, the J end lost 8 bases, and 19 bases lay between the germline ends. The CDR3 is made up of 14 amino acids. The CDR3 DNA reads TGTGCCAGTAGCGAAGGCCTAACCTATCTGGGCTACACCTTC. Encoded protein: CASSEGLTYLGYTF.

This chain joins TRBV2 and TRBJ1-1; D call uncertain. V lost 8 bases to trimming and J lost 5 bases, with 9 bases between them. This CDR3 has 11 amino acids. Germline V lookup: CDR1 SNHLY, CDR2 FYNNEI. The CDR3 DNA reads as TGTGCCAGCGCGCTGGGTACTGAAGCTTTCTTT. Protein: CASALGTEAFF.

This clonotype has just one count. Given a much more abundant clone one base away, this may be a read error. V is TRBV7-6 and J is TRBJ2-5; the match to TRBD2 covers 7 bases. The CDR3 is 16 residues long. Germline V lookup: CDR1 SGHVS, CDR2 FNYEAQ. J was trimmed by 9 bases and V by 5 bases; bases with no gene match: 18. For the CDR3, the DNA is TGTGCCAGCAGCCAACGAGCGGAGGTGGTCCGGGAGGCCCAGTACTTC. Its protein is CASSQRAEVVREAQYF.

The V call is TRBV12-3 or TRBV12-4, the J call TRBJ2-3, with D possibly being TRBD1 (5 bases). The CDR3 is 16 amino acids. V was cut by 2 bases and J by 2 bases, with 14 bases left in between. The CDR3, as DNA: TGTGCCAGCAGTTTATTTGGTGTCAGGGACACAGATACGCAGTATTTT. Encoded protein: CASSLFGVRDTDTQYF.

This clonotype has just one count. This sequence joins TRBV14 and TRBJ1-3; D remains ambiguous. Trimming cost V 3 bases and J 3 bases, with 3 bases left between them. Germline CDR1 reads SGHDN; CDR2 reads FVKESK. CDR3 length: 12 amino acids. CDR3 residues: CASSQHGNTIYF. CDR3 nucleotide sequence: TGTGCCAGCAGCCAGCATGGAAACACCATATATTTT.

The V and J genes are TRBV6-5 and TRBJ2-2, with a tentative D call TRBD1 (5 bases). The germline V gene has CDR1 MNHEY and CDR2 SVGAGI. CDR3 length equals 16 residues. Deletions cut 1 base from V and 2 bases from J, with 11 bases between. CDR3 loop: CASSYLKGINTGELFF. CDR3 nucleotides: TGTGCCAGCAGTTACTTGAAGGGGATCAACACCGGGGAGCTGTTTTTT.

Only a few counts were recorded for this clonotype. This chain joins TRBV7-9 and TRBJ2-7; D unresolved. The V gene's germline CDR1 is SEHNR and CDR2 FQNEAQ (reference sequence). The CDR3 covers 17 residues. V gave up 5 bases and J gave up 2 bases, with 22 bases separating them. The CDR3, as DNA: TGTGCCAGCAGCGGAGCTTCCGAGACCAAATACCCCTACGAGCAGTACGTC. It codes for CASSGASETKYPYEQYV.

This chain uses TRBV19 with TRBJ1-1; D uncertain. Trimming pared 5 bases from V and 8 bases from J, leaving 12 bases between. Germline V CDR1 and CDR2: LNHDA, SQIVND (reference sequence). The CDR3 totals 12 residues. CDR3 DNA sequence: TGTGCCAGTAGTCATCATGGAACCGAAGCTTTCTTT. It encodes CASSHHGTEAFF.

This clonotype was detected only a few times. V usage is TRBV12-3 or TRBV12-4 and J usage is TRBJ2-1, with a tentative D call TRBD1 (6 bases). V was cut by 5 bases and J by 4 bases, with 15 bases left in between. CDR3 length: 15 amino acids. CDR3 sequence: CASSLTGPLYNEQFF. The CDR3 DNA follows: TGTGCCAGCAGTCTGACAGGACCCTTGTACAATGAGCAGTTCTTC.

The V and J genes are TRBV2 and TRBJ2-3, with D tentatively TRBD1 or TRBD2 (5 bases each). Germline-derived CDR1 and CDR2 are SNHLY and FYNNEI. Trimming pared 8 bases from V and 7 bases from J, leaving 7 bases between. CDR3 size: 10 residues. CDR3 nucleotide sequence: TGTGCCAGCGAGGGGAATACGCAGTATTTT. Translated: CASEGNTQYF.

This clonotype was detected many times. This rearrangement joins TRBV7-9 to TRBJ1-2; TRBD1 matches at 9 bases. CDR3 length equals 16 residues. Germline CDR1 SEHNR, CDR2 FQNEAQ (reference sequence). The J segment lost 4 bases and the V segment lost 4 bases, leaving 10 bases of the junction unmatched. This chain's CDR3 is CASSSLPDRGLYGYTF. The CDR3 DNA reads as TGTGCCAGCAGCTCCCTACCGGACAGGGGCCTCTATGGCTACACCTTC.

This clonotype was seen repeatedly, ten times or more. This chain connects TRBV7-8 to TRBJ2-1; 9 nucleotides align to TRBD2. The CDR3 is 16 residues long. The junction had 7 bases not matched to a gene; V was cut back by 2 bases and J by 5 bases. The germline V gene encodes CDR1 SGHVS and CDR2 FQNEAQ. The CDR3 is CASSLTPSGDHNEQFF. The CDR3 DNA reads as TGTGCCAGCAGCTTAACGCCTAGCGGGGATCACAATGAGCAGTTCTTC. The whole variable domain, filled in from reference TRBV7-8 and TRBJ2-1, reads GAGVSQSPRYKVAKRGQDVALRCDPISGHVSLFWYQQALGQGPEFLTYFQNEAQLDKSGLPSDRFFAERPEGSVSTLKIQRTQQEDSAVYLCASSLTPSGDHNEQFFGPGTRLTVL.

This clonotype has at least ten counts. The V gene is TRBV7-6, the J gene TRBJ2-3; TRBD2 aligns across 9 bases. Germline V gives CDR1 SGHVS, CDR2 FNYEAQ. V dropped 4 bases and J dropped 4; count of bases not matched to a gene: 15. The CDR3 has 18 residues. The CDR3 DNA is TGTGCCAGCAGCTCGGACCATGGGGCGGGGGGGCCCGCAGATACGCAGTATTTT. Protein product: CASSSDHGAGGPADTQYF.

This clonotype was seen only once. The chain joins TRBV7-6 to TRBJ2-7; 8 bases agree with TRBD1. V dropped 6 bases and J dropped 2; count of bases not matched to a gene: 9. The CDR3 is 15 amino acids. Looked up from germline, CDR1 is SGHVS and CDR2 is FNYEAQ. The CDR3 bases are TGTGCCAGCAGTTCATACCGGACAGGGCCCTACGAGCAGTACTTC. Protein: CASSSYRTGPYEQYF.

This clonotype has just a few counts. The genes are TRBV15 and TRBJ1-1; D remains ambiguous. CDR3 length: 12 amino acids. Germline loops: CDR1 LNHNV, CDR2 YYDKDF (reference sequence). V was pared by 8 bases and J by 0 bases, with 7 bases between. CDR3 nucleotide sequence: TGTGCCACCGGGTCTTTGAACACTGAAGCTTTCTTT. It yields the protein CATGSLNTEAFF.

The chain links TRBV27 to TRBJ1-1; D is perhaps TRBD1 (5 bases). Trimming removed 6 bases at V and 4 bases at J, with 21 bases between. The CDR3 loop spans 16 amino acids. Germline V lookup: CDR1 MNHEY, CDR2 SMNVEV (reference sequence). The CDR3 DNA reads TGTGCCAGCAGACCCGGGACTCAGCTTTGGGGCACTGAAGCTTTCTTT. It yields the protein CASRPGTQLWGTEAFF.

This chain connects TRBV2 to TRBJ2-1, with 14 positions matching TRBD2. CDR3 length: 17 residues. V lost 5 bases to trimming and J lost 4 bases; unmatched junction nucleotides: 7. CDR1 is SNHLY and CDR2 is FYNNEI in the germline V gene. The CDR3, as DNA: TGTGCCAGCAGTCGACTAGCGGGGGGGCCGCGGTACAATGAGCAGTTCTTC. This encodes CASSRLAGGPRYNEQFF.

The chain joins TRBV6-2 or TRBV6-3 to TRBJ2-2; TRBD1 is a possible D gene (6 bases). CDR1 is MNHEY, CDR2 SVGEGT, per germline. The V and J ends lost 4 bases and 0 bases respectively, with 24 bases between them. This CDR3 region has 20 residues. The CDR3 DNA is TGTGCCAGCAGTTCCTCCCCTAGCTATGTGGGACACCCGAACACCGGGGAGCTGTTTTTT. The encoded protein is CASSSSPSYVGHPNTGELFF.

This clonotype was detected a few times. The chain couples TRBV6-6 to TRBJ2-7; the match to TRBD1 covers 8 bases. Per germline, CDR1 MNHNY and CDR2 SVGAGI (reference sequence). Unmatched junction bases numbered 12, after V lost 8 bases and J lost 3 bases. The CDR3 has 15 amino acids. CDR3 residues: CASGQQGETHYEQYV. The DNA of the CDR3 is TGTGCCAGCGGTCAACAGGGGGAGACTCACTACGAGCAGTACGTC.

The chain couples TRBV2 to TRBJ2-7, with D tentatively TRBD1 (5 bases). Germline assignment: CDR1 SNHLY and CDR2 FYNNEI. The length of the CDR3 is 13 residues. Trimming stripped 7 bases from V and 2 bases from J, with 12 bases between. DNA of the CDR3: TGTGCCAGCATGGGCCAAGGGGCCTACGAGCAGTACTTC. Protein: CASMGQGAYEQYF.